These 9 T cell receptor beta chains were all obtained from the same sample, sequenced in a study of control samples from healthy donors and cancer patients. Data came from immunoSEQ multiplex PCR; TCRdb stores just in-frame clones and leaves some out. The sample carries fewer than 200,000 clones, nearly 90% recorded once. The sample was blood. The source is a woman in her fifties or sixties in good health.

The chain employs TRBV7-2 and TRBJ2-5; TRBD2 might be the D (5 bases). Germline values: CDR1 SGHTA, CDR2 FQGNSA. Trimming took 6 bases from V and 5 from J, leaving 19 bases between them. The length of the CDR3 is 15 residues. In DNA, the CDR3 is TGTGCCAGCAGAGAGGGCTCCTCCCCGGCCGAGACCCAGTACTTC. Protein sequence: CASREGSSPAETQYF. The full variable domain, its missing parts supplied by reference TRBV7-2 and TRBJ2-5, is GAGVSQSPSNKVTEKGKDVELRCDPISGHTALYWYRQSLGQGLEFLIYFQGNSAPDKSGLPSDRFSAERTGGSVSTLTIQRTQQEDSAVYLCASREGSSPAETQYFGPGTRLLVL.

Only one count was recorded for this clone. V and J are TRBV27 and TRBJ2-1, with D perhaps matching TRBD2 (6 bases). V shed 5 bases and J shed 3 bases, with 11 bases lying between them. The germline V gene encodes CDR1 MNHEY and CDR2 SMNVEV (reference sequence). CDR3 length: 14 amino acids. Here the CDR3 DNA reads TGTGCCAGCAGTCCGCCGGACTACTACAATGAGCAGTTCTTC. This gives the protein CASSPPDYYNEQFF.

The rearrangement joins TRBV7-9 to TRBJ2-1; the D gene is possibly TRBD2 (6 bases). Germline loops: CDR1 SEHNR, CDR2 FQNEAQ (reference sequence). Trimming took 6 bases from V and 1 from J, leaving 16 bases between them. The CDR3 has 16 residues. This CDR3 reads CASRNRGTGSYNEQFF. The DNA of the CDR3 is TGTGCCAGCAGGAACCGCGGGACGGGGTCCTACAATGAGCAGTTCTTC.

The chain is built from TRBV5-4 and TRBJ1-1; 7 nucleotides match TRBD1. The CDR3 consists of 14 residues. Germline CDR1 SGHNT, CDR2 YYREEE (reference sequence). After removal of 4 bases from V and 6 bases from J, the junction contained 9 bases not matched to a gene. CDR3 residues: CASSRGGDRAEAFF. CDR3 bases: TGTGCCAGCAGCAGAGGGGGCGATCGGGCTGAAGCTTTCTTT.

The J gene is TRBJ1-6, the V gene TRBV6-2 or TRBV6-3; the match to TRBD1 covers 7 bases. Trimming removed 6 bases from V and 15 bases from J; junction bases left unmatched: 8. CDR1 MNHEY and CDR2 SVGEGT come from the germline V gene. The CDR3 has 12 amino acids. This chain's CDR3 is CASSRSRGYLHF. The CDR3 nucleotides are TGTGCCAGCAGCCGCAGCAGGGGGTACCTCCACTTT.

V is TRBV5-4 and J is TRBJ2-3; 14 bases map to TRBD2. V was pared by 4 bases and J by 4 bases, with 8 bases of the junction left unmatched. Germline V CDR1 and CDR2: SGHNT, YYREEE (reference sequence). The length of the CDR3 is 17 residues. The CDR3 sequence: CASSTRTSGGFPDTQYF. The DNA for the CDR3 is TGTGCCAGCAGCACCCGGACTAGCGGGGGGTTCCCAGATACGCAGTATTTT.

The V and J genes are TRBV4-1 and TRBJ2-2; D gene ambiguous. The CDR3 loop spans 14 amino acids. Trimming pared 1 base from V and 4 bases from J, leaving 7 bases between. The germline V gene encodes CDR1 MGHRA and CDR2 YSYEKL. DNA for the CDR3: TGCGCCAGCAGCCAAGTAACTTTCACCGGGGAGCTGTTTTTT. Its translation is CASSQVTFTGELFF.

The chain uses TRBV28 and TRBJ2-1; tentative D call: TRBD1 (6 bases). With 7 bases removed from V and 5 bases from J, the gap between germline ends came to 18 bases. This CDR3 is built from 15 residues. The germline CDR1 and CDR2 sequences are MDHEN and SYDVKM. CDR3 DNA: TGTGCCAGCATCAGGGTCGGACAGCGAAACAATGAGCAGTTCTTC. Translated, it gives CASIRVGQRNNEQFF.

The chain combines TRBV6-5 with TRBJ2-7; tentatively, D is TRBD1 or TRBD2 (5 bases each). The V and J ends lost 2 bases and 9 bases respectively, with 14 bases between them. Germline CDR1 reads MNHEY; CDR2 reads SVGAGI. The CDR3 length is 13 residues. The CDR3 DNA reads TGTGCCAGCAGTTACGCGGGCGACCAGGGGCAGTACTTC. Translation gives CASSYAGDQGQYF.